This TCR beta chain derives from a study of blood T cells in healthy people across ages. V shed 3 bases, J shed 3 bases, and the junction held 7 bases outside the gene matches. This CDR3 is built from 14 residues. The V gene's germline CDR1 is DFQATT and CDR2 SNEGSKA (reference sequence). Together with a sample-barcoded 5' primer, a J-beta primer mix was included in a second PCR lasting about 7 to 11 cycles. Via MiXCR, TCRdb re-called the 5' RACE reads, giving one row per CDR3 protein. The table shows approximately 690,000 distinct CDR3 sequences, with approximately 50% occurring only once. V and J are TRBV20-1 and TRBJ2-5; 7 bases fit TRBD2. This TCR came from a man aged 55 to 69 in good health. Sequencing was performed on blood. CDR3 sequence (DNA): TGCAGTGCTAGCCCTCGGGGGAGGGAAGAGACCCAGTACTTC. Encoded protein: CSASPRGREETQYF.